This TCR beta chain was identified during a study of cytomegalovirus exposure and HLA in healthy donors. Overall study context: Later, an analysis reported that the 130 or so validation repertoires had used the same platform as the roughly 680 first-cohort repertoires. Study results and caveats: According to the study, 160 or so TCR beta chains were cytomegalovirus-associated.

The table came from immunoSEQ multiplex PCR; TCRdb's copy has only in-frame clones and leaves some out. The table has 200,000 to 250,000 clones, around 80% seen once; the top ten hold around 15%. There are 15 residues in the CDR3. Looked up from germline, CDR1 is MNHNS and CDR2 is SASEGT. V lost 1 base, J lost 7 bases, and 17 bases lay in between. Comments on this clone: The antigen remains undetermined.

The sequencing input was PBMCs. The origin of this receptor is a woman between 25 and 40 years old in good health and CMV-seropositive. This chain connects TRBV6-1 to TRBJ2-7; no firm D call. The DNA of the CDR3 is TGTGCCAGCAGTGAAGTTCGGCTATCCTCTGATGAGCAGTACTTC. This translates into CASSEVRLSSDEQYF.